A selection of T cell receptor beta chains follows, all from one sample in a study of regulatory T cells in long-lasting Graves disease. TCRdb redid the calling of the multiplex PCR reads with MiXCR, one entry per CDR3 protein. The repertoire consists of roughly 560,000 distinct CDR3 sequences, with around 16% occurring once and the leading ten covering 25%. These data were also reused for a study on T cells in Graves' hyperthyroidism and ophthalmopathy.

Sequencing used peripheral blood mononuclear cells (PBMCs), obtained at new diagnosis, from a patient treated with antithyroid drugs. Receptors were obtained from a woman aged 35 to 60 with Graves disease. Each CDR3 is given without its conserved first and last residue. The order of the fields is CDR3 protein, V gene, J gene.

cdr3_aa: ASSFYSQETQY
v_call: TRBV12-3/TRBV12-4
j_call: TRBJ2-5

cdr3_aa: AISESGVEQF
v_call: TRBV10-3
j_call: TRBJ2-1

cdr3_aa: ASGHSETQY
v_call: TRBV27
j_call: TRBJ2-5

cdr3_aa: ASSPGTYYEQY
v_call: TRBV28
j_call: TRBJ2-7

cdr3_aa: ASTISGGAGNEQF
v_call: TRBV5-1
j_call: TRBJ2-1

cdr3_aa: ASSPGTEGLEQY
v_call: TRBV5-1
j_call: TRBJ2-7

cdr3_aa: ASSFGFRGGAGNTEAF
v_call: TRBV5-1
j_call: TRBJ1-1

cdr3_aa: ASSPPGIGEAF
v_call: TRBV18
j_call: TRBJ1-1

cdr3_aa: ASSGRAYYGYT
v_call: TRBV27
j_call: TRBJ1-2

cdr3_aa: ASINPRTGALYGYT
v_call: TRBV2
j_call: TRBJ1-2

cdr3_aa: SVARVGLYGYT
v_call: TRBV29-1
j_call: TRBJ1-2

cdr3_aa: ASSLGDRASTGELF
v_call: TRBV11-2
j_call: TRBJ2-2

cdr3_aa: ASSQTSAYEQY
v_call: TRBV4-1
j_call: TRBJ2-7

cdr3_aa: ASSQSGSGYT
v_call: TRBV3-1
j_call: TRBJ1-2

cdr3_aa: ASSSGLAGGGEETQY
v_call: TRBV7-2
j_call: TRBJ2-5

cdr3_aa: ASSLLQAGQDNSPLH
v_call: TRBV28
j_call: TRBJ1-6

cdr3_aa: ASSSISGGNYNEQF
v_call: TRBV11-2
j_call: TRBJ2-1

cdr3_aa: ASSVGQGGTEAF
v_call: TRBV7-2
j_call: TRBJ1-1

cdr3_aa: ASRPAGGDYNEQF
v_call: TRBV27
j_call: TRBJ2-1

cdr3_aa: ASSPPALEQY
v_call: TRBV18
j_call: TRBJ2-7

cdr3_aa: ASSSGQGLLSYNEQY
v_call: TRBV5-8
j_call: TRBJ2-5

cdr3_aa: ASSVAQGGSAPLH
v_call: TRBV9
j_call: TRBJ1-6

cdr3_aa: ASSFTGSGELF
v_call: TRBV5-6
j_call: TRBJ2-2

cdr3_aa: SVPHMERELVGTQY
v_call: TRBV29-1
j_call: TRBJ2-5

cdr3_aa: ASTAGTTQPQH
v_call: TRBV2
j_call: TRBJ1-5

cdr3_aa: ASSLSSGGATNEQF
v_call: TRBV7-2
j_call: TRBJ2-1

cdr3_aa: ASDNSRGNGETQY
v_call: TRBV2
j_call: TRBJ2-5

cdr3_aa: ASSQTENTEAF
v_call: TRBV2
j_call: TRBJ1-1

cdr3_aa: ATSDLVGAQH
v_call: TRBV24-1
j_call: TRBJ1-5

cdr3_aa: ASSAGGRYIGNQPQH
v_call: TRBV7-8
j_call: TRBJ1-5

cdr3_aa: ASSFLGPRDTGELF
v_call: TRBV5-1
j_call: TRBJ2-2

cdr3_aa: ASSFRGGGEKLF
v_call: TRBV12-3/TRBV12-4
j_call: TRBJ1-4

cdr3_aa: SACSTGIATEAF
v_call: TRBV20-1
j_call: TRBJ1-1

cdr3_aa: ASSLLQGPSCNSPLH
v_call: TRBV28
j_call: TRBJ1-6

cdr3_aa: ASSGEKLF
v_call: TRBV7-9
j_call: TRBJ1-4

cdr3_aa: ASSTPRERKETQY
v_call: TRBV11-2
j_call: TRBJ2-5

cdr3_aa: SARVGESGNQPQH
v_call: TRBV20-1
j_call: TRBJ1-5

cdr3_aa: ASSFSGKLYGYT
v_call: TRBV7-9
j_call: TRBJ1-2

cdr3_aa: ASSLIGAPLDTQY
v_call: TRBV5-4
j_call: TRBJ2-3

cdr3_aa: ASSLVRGLNEKLF
v_call: TRBV7-6
j_call: TRBJ1-4

cdr3_aa: ASALTGTYGYT
v_call: TRBV12-5
j_call: TRBJ1-2

cdr3_aa: ATSLYSYNEQF
v_call: TRBV15
j_call: TRBJ2-1

cdr3_aa: ASSLAGQEYSPLH
v_call: TRBV5-1
j_call: TRBJ1-6

cdr3_aa: ASRGTIAKNIQY
v_call: TRBV6-1
j_call: TRBJ2-4

cdr3_aa: ASSPRGQGMSGANVLT
v_call: TRBV7-9
j_call: TRBJ2-6